This T cell receptor (beta chain) originates from a study of shared clonotypes between healthy human individuals. Notes on the study in general: Larger estimated richness was generally recorded for naive subsets relative to memory subsets. Shared clonotypes across all four donors exceeded non-shared ones in generation probability. Sequencing depth was expected to affect clonotype sharing among donors. Rarefaction exposed incomplete sorted-subset sequencing despite large depth.

TCRdb keeps only in-frame clones here, not all; method: immunoSEQ multiplex PCR. The data hold around 600,000 clones, with 85% to 95% observed a single time. Points on this clone: Its antigen is unidentified.

Trimming shortened V by 2 bases and J by 8 bases, and 14 bases separated the two germline ends. Germline CDR1 is MNHEY and CDR2 is SMNVEV (reference sequence). The CDR3 is 14 amino acids. Naive CD8 isolation took CD45RO-negative cells positively selected for CCR7 and excluded terminally differentiated effector memory CD45RA+ cells. The chain employs TRBV27 and TRBJ2-3, with D unresolved. The origin of this receptor is a woman in her twenties or thirties in good health. What was sequenced was naive CD8+ T cells sorted from blood. The CDR3 sequence: CASSLRQVQGTQYF. The CDR3 coding sequence is TGTGCCAGCAGTTTACGGCAGGTTCAAGGTACGCAGTATTTT.